This T cell receptor (beta chain) was recorded in a study of T cell responses to AZD1222 COVID-19 vaccine (dated by TCRdb to 2020 to 2023). Regarding the study in general: AZD1222 recipients given second doses at about 4 weeks or at about 12 weeks were pooled, since spike-specific TCR depth and breadth were not found to differ between the two schedules. Trial participants were enrolled by age into subgroups of 18-55, 56-69 and 70-plus years, and around 150, 28 and 57 TCR-sequenced participants, respectively, were included in these subgroups. A total of 230 or so trial participants underwent TCR sequencing, of whom 200 to 220 received two doses of AZD1222 and around 26 received two doses of the MenACWY control vaccine.

Of note for this clone: It lacks a known antigen. No qualities accompany the bases; no much larger clone lies one base away.

Overall study outcomes, separate from this receptor: The vaccine-associated CD4 TCRs covered the entire spike protein, and the dominant responses fell in regions 160-218 and 743-854. Participants were mostly white British and included more females than males, and it was suggested by the authors that clonal diversity may have been underestimated. Because no samples from the day 14 peak response were available, repertoires could be characterized only after the peak T cell response. Conclusions about previously exposed vaccinees were limited because only six AZD1222 recipients were SARS-CoV-2 seropositive at baseline. After two AZD1222 doses, both the breadth and the depth of spike-specific TCRs were significantly higher than at day 0 and than in MenACWY recipients. In the small 56-69-year group, the increase in depth fell short of significance, most likely because of low power. Nearly half of unique spike-specific TCRs reportedly recognized epitopes outside regions mutated in the B.1.351 and B.1.1.7 variants.

The CDR3 regions of human TCRbeta chains were subjected to immunosequencing. The authors' pipeline ran thus. Repertoire TCRs were checked for matches against a reference library of SARS-CoV-2-specific TCRs that had been generated using the MIRA antigen-specificity platform. Breadth was defined as the fraction of unique TCRs that were SARS-CoV-2-associated. Depth was defined as the fraction of total T cells that were SARS-CoV-2-associated. Using the MIRA data, each spike-specific TCR was assigned both to the spike region to which the TCR was reactive and to a CD4 or CD8 class. Log10-transformed breadth and depth values were compared by one-way ANOVA with Sidak's multiple comparisons tests. TCRdb carries this immuneACCESS record with in-frame sequences only. Its versions omit some clonotypes, under half of them owing to an unresolved V gene in the studies checked, with the rest unexplained. The V and J calls and clone size come from that table; D and trimming were worked out from the DNA. This sample has some 120,000 clones in its table, and 89% of those were observed once. The ten biggest clones cover 1.5% to 1.8% of the sample.

Sample time point, as interpreted from the label and publication: baseline before first vaccination. The vaccinee samples were drawn from two UK trials, COV001 and COV002, one of which was a single-blind randomized controlled phase 2/3 trial testing AZD1222 (ChAdOx1 nCoV-19) in healthy adults. Trial participant PBMC samples were collected at day 0 and day 28 after the second dose for TCRbeta chain sequencing. Counted from cysteine to phenylalanine, this CDR3 has 11 amino acids. Only CDR3 DNA is held: 33 bases, read in frame from base 1. The CDR1 and CDR2 encoded by the germline V gene (reference sequence) are LGHDT and YNNKEL. Between the V and J ends, shortened by 1 base and 4 bases respectively, the junction contains 1 base.

The receptor was isolated from an adult in good health. The chain employs TRBV3-1 (or the pseudogene TRBV3-2) and TRBJ2-5; the D gene lacks a confident call. Sequenced here: peripheral blood, sampled on day 0 of AZD1222 vaccination. The CDR3 reads as follows: CASSQGETQYF. The nucleotide sequence is TGTGCCAGCAGCCAAGGAGAGACCCAGTACTTC.